One T cell receptor (beta chain) is described in this entry. Its antigen is undetermined. Only Caucasian adults living in Nashville, Tennessee served as donors. Sequencing was performed with immunoSEQ multiplex PCR; in TCRdb, only in-frame clones are kept and a portion is missing. The sample lists fewer than 650,000 clones, roughly four fifths occurring once. The sample is drawn from a study of shared clonotypes between healthy human individuals. Germline loops: CDR1 MDHEN, CDR2 SYDVKM. CDR3 size: 12 residues. V was cut by 4 bases and J by 4 bases, with 7 bases left in between. Overall study results and limits: Sampling covered blood only; tissue repertoires likely differ.

This sequence originates from a woman aged 40 to 55 in good health. Some clones in this sample may be carry-over from other donors' samples. The V gene is TRBV28, the J gene TRBJ1-2; the D is unclear. The material sequenced was PBMCs. The DNA for the CDR3 is TGTGCCAGCAGTTCAGACCGCTATGGCTACACCTTC. Its protein product is CASSSDRYGYTF.